Included here is one T cell receptor (beta chain) sequence, with context. Its antigen is still unknown. This table comes from immunoSEQ multiplex PCR, and its TCRdb copy is limited to in-frame clones, with some not included. The table has just under 40,000 clones, around three quarters seen once. The data are from a study of memory CD4+ T cells and cytomegalovirus serostatus. Overall study findings and caveats: The CMV-associated TCR signature appears largely within the CD4+ memory repertoire. Of 164 reported CMV TCRbeta sequences, around 62 were found in memory CD4+ repertoires.

The sort gate was single viable CD3+CD4+CD8-CD45RO+ cells for memory CD4+ T cells. Serum IgG to CMV pp150, pp28, p38 and p52 defined serostatus. V lost 2 bases, J lost 2 bases, and 6 bases lay in between. In germline, CDR1 is MNHEY, CDR2 SVGAGI. The CDR3 has 14 amino acids. The clonotype comes from an adult in good health and CMV-seronegative. Material for sequencing was memory CD4+ T cells from blood. The chain has TRBV6-5 and TRBJ1-4; no clear D. The CDR3: CASSYSFTNEKLFF. CDR3 sequence (DNA): TGTGCCAGCAGTTACAGTTTCACTAATGAAAAACTGTTTTTT.